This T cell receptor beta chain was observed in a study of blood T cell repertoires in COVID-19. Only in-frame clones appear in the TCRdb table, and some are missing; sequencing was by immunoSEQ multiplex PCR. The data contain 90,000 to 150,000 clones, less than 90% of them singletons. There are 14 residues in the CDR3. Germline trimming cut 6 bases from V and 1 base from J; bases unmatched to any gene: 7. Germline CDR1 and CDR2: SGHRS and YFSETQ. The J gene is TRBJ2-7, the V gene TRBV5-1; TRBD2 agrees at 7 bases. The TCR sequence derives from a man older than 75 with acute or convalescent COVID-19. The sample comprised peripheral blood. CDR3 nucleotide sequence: TGCGCCAGCACTCTGGGCGGGGGATCCTACGAGCAGTACTTC. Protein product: CASTLGGGSYEQYF.